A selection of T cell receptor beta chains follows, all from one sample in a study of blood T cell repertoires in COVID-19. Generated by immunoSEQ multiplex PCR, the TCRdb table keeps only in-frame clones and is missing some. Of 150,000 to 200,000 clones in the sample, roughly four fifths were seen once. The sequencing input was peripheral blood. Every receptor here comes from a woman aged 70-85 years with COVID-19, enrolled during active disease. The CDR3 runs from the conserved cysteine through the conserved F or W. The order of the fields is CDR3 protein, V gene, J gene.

CDR3: CASRVAGRSTEAFF
V: TRBV6-5
J: TRBJ1-1

CDR3: CASSLFRDNQPQHF
V: TRBV28
J: TRBJ1-5

CDR3: CASSRDRVQETQYF
V: TRBV19
J: TRBJ2-5

CDR3: CASSFLGDPPGSAQGRKTQYF
V: TRBV28
J: TRBJ2-5

CDR3: CASSRLAGGRQYF
V: TRBV28
J: TRBJ2-7

CDR3: CASSRLTGTGANVLTF
V: TRBV18
J: TRBJ2-6

CDR3: CASSPTGLSNQPQHF
V: TRBV6-2/TRBV6-3
J: TRBJ1-5

CDR3: CASSFGTGDEQFF
V: TRBV12-3/TRBV12-4
J: TRBJ2-1

CDR3: CASSTLAGGYNEQFF
V: TRBV19
J: TRBJ2-1

CDR3: CASSPGTGDTDTQYF
V: TRBV18
J: TRBJ2-3

CDR3: CASSYSGGASGYTF
V: TRBV6-5
J: TRBJ1-2

CDR3: CASRLDRTTYEQYF
V: TRBV6-5
J: TRBJ2-7

CDR3: CATSGQGQGTFDNEQFF
V: TRBV24-1
J: TRBJ2-1

CDR3: CASRSQDRRNSPLHF
V: TRBV28
J: TRBJ1-6

CDR3: CASSQEAPAGVGTEAFF
V: TRBV4-2
J: TRBJ1-1

CDR3: CASSAGGQGAYGTGELFF
V: TRBV4-1
J: TRBJ2-2

CDR3: CASSPDRGPNQPQHF
V: TRBV2
J: TRBJ1-5

CDR3: CATQQLGADEQYF
V: TRBV12-3/TRBV12-4
J: TRBJ2-7

CDR3: CASGTSTGAGEQFF
V: TRBV12-5
J: TRBJ2-1

CDR3: CASSQALAGVENEQFF
V: TRBV4-3
J: TRBJ2-1

CDR3: CASSQGQDFYGYTF
V: TRBV9
J: TRBJ1-2

CDR3: CASSPLSNTEAFF
V: TRBV18
J: TRBJ1-1

CDR3: CSAEGSDTQYF
V: TRBV20-1
J: TRBJ2-3

CDR3: CATSRDRQGRTPEAFF
V: TRBV15
J: TRBJ1-1

CDR3: CASSLAWTGLAFF
V: TRBV7-8
J: TRBJ1-1

CDR3: CATPRAPGTDNTEAFF
V: TRBV9
J: TRBJ1-1

CDR3: CASSLRPGTDTQYF
V: TRBV7-9
J: TRBJ2-3

CDR3: CASSEGVEQFF
V: TRBV2
J: TRBJ2-1

CDR3: CASSLALLGGYGYTF
V: TRBV7-2
J: TRBJ1-2

CDR3: CASMKLMNTEAFF
V: TRBV19
J: TRBJ1-1

CDR3: CASSLREGVYGYTF
V: TRBV27
J: TRBJ1-2

CDR3: CASREQGRTEAFF
V: TRBV19
J: TRBJ1-1

CDR3: CASSVHGGTLYNEQFF
V: TRBV25-1
J: TRBJ2-1

CDR3: CASSTSGQGSEQYF
V: TRBV5-1
J: TRBJ2-7

CDR3: CASTPGDQPQHF
V: TRBV28
J: TRBJ1-5

CDR3: CASSIGGGSSYEQYF
V: TRBV19
J: TRBJ2-7

CDR3: CASSLAWDRGSNSNQPQHF
V: TRBV7-9
J: TRBJ1-5

CDR3: CASSPRGWGTEAFF
V: TRBV7-9
J: TRBJ1-1

CDR3: CASSLGLQETQYF
V: TRBV7-3
J: TRBJ2-5

CDR3: CASRLQGTDTQYF
V: TRBV2
J: TRBJ2-3

CDR3: CASSFTSGVTDTQYF
V: TRBV7-2
J: TRBJ2-3

CDR3: CAISGGWGQGGRIKTNEKLFF
V: TRBV10-3
J: TRBJ1-4

CDR3: CASSPRGTQETQYF
V: TRBV9
J: TRBJ2-5

CDR3: CASKVLQGYTEAFF
V: TRBV4-1
J: TRBJ1-1

CDR3: CASSSLGARGYTF
V: TRBV12-3/TRBV12-4
J: TRBJ1-2

CDR3: CASSISAGASTDTQYF
V: TRBV19
J: TRBJ2-3

CDR3: CASSPGTGPYEQYF
V: TRBV18
J: TRBJ2-7

CDR3: CASSPGLGQYEQYF
V: TRBV14
J: TRBJ2-7

CDR3: CASSFPSRGGTEAFF
V: TRBV11-2
J: TRBJ1-1

CDR3: CASNLQGVEQFF
V: TRBV5-6
J: TRBJ2-1

CDR3: CASSVIQGRNTEAFF
V: TRBV28
J: TRBJ1-1

CDR3: CASSHGQTYEQYF
V: TRBV3-1/TRBV3-2
J: TRBJ2-7

CDR3: CASSLGQQLAVPYEQYF
V: TRBV11-2
J: TRBJ2-7

CDR3: CATSREGQANYGYTF
V: TRBV15
J: TRBJ1-2